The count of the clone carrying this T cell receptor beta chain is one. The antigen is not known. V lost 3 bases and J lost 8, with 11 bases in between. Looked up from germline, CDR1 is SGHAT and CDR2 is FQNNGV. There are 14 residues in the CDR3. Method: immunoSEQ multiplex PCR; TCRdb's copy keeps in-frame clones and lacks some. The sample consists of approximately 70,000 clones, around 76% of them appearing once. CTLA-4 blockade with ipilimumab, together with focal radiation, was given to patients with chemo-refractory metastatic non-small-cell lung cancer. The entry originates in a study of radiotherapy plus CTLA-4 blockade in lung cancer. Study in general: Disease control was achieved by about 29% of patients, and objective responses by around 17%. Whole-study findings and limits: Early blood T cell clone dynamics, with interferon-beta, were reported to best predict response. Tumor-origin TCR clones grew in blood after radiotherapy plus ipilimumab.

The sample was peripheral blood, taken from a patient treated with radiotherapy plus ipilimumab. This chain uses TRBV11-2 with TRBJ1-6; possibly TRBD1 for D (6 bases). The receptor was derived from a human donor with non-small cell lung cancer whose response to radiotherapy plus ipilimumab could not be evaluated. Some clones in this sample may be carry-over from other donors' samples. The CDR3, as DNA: TGTGCCAGCAGCTTCCAGGGGTCGGATTCACCCCTCCACTTT. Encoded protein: CASSFQGSDSPLHF.